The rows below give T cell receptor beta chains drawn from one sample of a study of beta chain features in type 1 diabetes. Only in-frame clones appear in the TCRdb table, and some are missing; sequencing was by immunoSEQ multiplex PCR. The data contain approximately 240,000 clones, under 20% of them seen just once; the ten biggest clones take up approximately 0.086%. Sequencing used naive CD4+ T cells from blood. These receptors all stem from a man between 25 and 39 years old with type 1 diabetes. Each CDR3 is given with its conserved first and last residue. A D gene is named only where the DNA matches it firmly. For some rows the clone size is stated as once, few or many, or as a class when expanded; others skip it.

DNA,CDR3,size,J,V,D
TGTGCCAGCCACGTACAGATAAATGAAAAACTGTTTTTT,CASHVQINEKLFF,NA,TRBJ1-4,TRBV2,NA
TGTGCCAGCGGTGGACGGGAGGCGCTCCAAGAGACCCAGTACTTC,CASGGREALQETQYF,NA,TRBJ2-5,TRBV19,TRBD2
TGTGCCTGGAGCGCGGACAGGGTACCCGAAAAACTGTTTTTT,CAWSADRVPEKLFF,NA,TRBJ1-4,TRBV30,TRBD1
TGTGCCTGGAGTAGGACCGCCAACCATCAGCCCCAGCATTTT,CAWSRTANHQPQHF,few,TRBJ1-5,TRBV30,NA
TGTGCCAGCAGCGTGGAGGCTAGCGGGGCCCTTGATACGCAGTATTTT,CASSVEASGALDTQYF,NA,TRBJ2-3,TRBV9,TRBD2
TGTGCCAGCAGCTCAAGCCCCCTGAACACTGAAGCTTTCTTT,CASSSSPLNTEAFF,NA,TRBJ1-1,TRBV9,NA
TGTGCCAGCAGTTACAGGGCTGGTGGCTACACCTTC,CASSYRAGGYTF,NA,TRBJ1-2,TRBV6-5,NA
TGCGCCAGCAGCCAAGATAGGGGCGATCAGCCCCAGCATTTT,CASSQDRGDQPQHF,few,TRBJ1-5,TRBV4-3,NA
TGTGCCAGCAGCGCGGACGGATTGAACACTGAAGCTTTCTTT,CASSADGLNTEAFF,NA,TRBJ1-1,TRBV9,NA
TGTGCCAGCAGTACCTCCGGGACAGGGGAACAAGAGACCCAGTACTTC,CASSTSGTGEQETQYF,NA,TRBJ2-5,TRBV28,TRBD1
TGTGCCAGCAGTTTAGTGTCTAGCGGGGCCAATGAGCAGTTCTTC,CASSLVSSGANEQFF,NA,TRBJ2-1,TRBV28,TRBD2
TGTGCTAGTGGCGCTTCTGGGGCCAACGTCCTGACTTTC,CASGASGANVLTF,once,TRBJ2-6,TRBV12-5,NA
TGTGCCAGCAGCGGAACAGGAACCAATCAGCCCCAGCATTTT,CASSGTGTNQPQHF,NA,TRBJ1-5,TRBV7-8,NA
TGTGCCTGGACGGGACAGAACACCGGGGAGCTGTTTTTT,CAWTGQNTGELFF,NA,TRBJ2-2,TRBV30,NA
TGTGCCAGCAGCTTAGTGCGTGGAGAGACCCAGTACTTC,CASSLVRGETQYF,NA,TRBJ2-5,TRBV11-2,NA
TGTGCCAGCAGCCGACAGGGGAGCACAGATACGCAGTATTTT,CASSRQGSTDTQYF,NA,TRBJ2-3,TRBV7-2,TRBD1
TGTGCCTGGAGTTATTCTCGTCGAGGGTTCTCCTACGAGCAGTACTTC,CAWSYSRRGFSYEQYF,NA,TRBJ2-7,TRBV30,NA
TGTGCCAGCAGCCTCGGGACTCCGCTCTACAATGAGCAGTTCTTC,CASSLGTPLYNEQFF,NA,TRBJ2-1,TRBV7-8,NA
TGTGCCAGCAGCTCCAGCGGTAGTTCTGATACGCAGTATTTT,CASSSSGSSDTQYF,few,TRBJ2-3,TRBV9,NA
TGTGCCAGCAGCGCCGCTAGCGGGGGCCACACAGATACGCAGTATTTT,CASSAASGGHTDTQYF,few,TRBJ2-3,TRBV9,TRBD2
TGCGCCAGCAGCCAAGACTTGAGTCAGCCCCAGCATTTT,CASSQDLSQPQHF,NA,TRBJ1-5,TRBV4-3,NA
TGTGCCAGCAGTGAGTCGTCAGGGGGCTGGAACATTCAGTACTTC,CASSESSGGWNIQYF,NA,TRBJ2-4,TRBV25-1,TRBD1